Listed here are 7 T cell receptor beta chains from one sample, sequenced in a study of neurological immune-mediated disorders. TCRdb processed the 5' RACE reads anew with MiXCR; each CDR3 protein has one entry. The sample yields under 60,000 distinct CDR3 sequences, around 5.8% seen once. Sequencing used CD4+ T cells from blood. The receptors shown here come from a woman younger than 30 with multiple sclerosis.

This clonotype was counted ten times or more. V is TRBV6-5 and J is TRBJ2-1; TRBD2 matches 15 bases. The CDR3 has 15 amino acids. Germline V lookup: CDR1 MNHEY, CDR2 SVGAGI. V dropped 4 bases and J dropped 15; count of bases not matched to a gene: 10. The CDR3 is CASSFSGTSGRLSFF. Written as DNA, the CDR3 is TGTGCCAGCAGTTTTTCCGGGACTAGCGGGAGGTTATCGTTCTTC.

The V and J genes are TRBV30 and TRBJ2-7; TRBD2 is a possible D gene (7 bases). The CDR3 sequence is 14 residues long. V lost 2 bases and J lost 3, with 14 bases in between. The germline V gene encodes CDR1 GTSNPN and CDR2 SVGIG (reference sequence). The CDR3, as DNA: TGTGCCTGGAGTTCTGGCGGGGGCAACTACGAGCAGTACTTC. This translates into CAWSSGGGNYEQYF.

This clonotype has a count of ten or more. The V gene is TRBV27, the J gene TRBJ1-6, with D tentatively TRBD1 (5 bases). V lost 3 bases and J 7 bases, leaving 13 bases between the germline ends. Germline assignment: CDR1 MNHEY and CDR2 SMNVEV (reference sequence). The CDR3 is 15 amino acids. CDR3 in DNA: TGTGCCAGCAGTTTGTCCGGCCAGGGCAATTCACCCCTCCACTTT. It is translated as CASSLSGQGNSPLHF.

This clonotype was found many times. The chain is built from TRBV10-3 and TRBJ1-2, with D perhaps matching TRBD1 (5 bases). The CDR3 is 14 amino acids. The V gene's germline CDR1 is ENHRY and CDR2 SYGVKD. V gave up 11 bases and J gave up 3 bases, with 19 bases separating them. The DNA for the CDR3 is TGTGCCCTCTGGGGGGACTCTGGTGACTATGGCTACACCTTC. This encodes CALWGDSGDYGYTF.

This clonotype was observed at least ten times. The chain is built from TRBV6-2 or TRBV6-3 and TRBJ2-1, with D tentatively TRBD1 or TRBD2 (5 bases each). V dropped 6 bases and J dropped 9 bases, with 15 bases sitting between them. This CDR3 is 13 amino acids long. Germline values: CDR1 MNHEY, CDR2 SVGEGT. The CDR3 DNA reads TGTGCCAGCAGCCTACTAGTCCAGGGTGAGCAGTTCTTC. It codes for CASSLLVQGEQFF.

This clonotype was observed at least ten times. The chain couples TRBV7-2 to TRBJ2-7; TRBD2 matches 13 bases. The J segment lost 3 bases and the V segment lost 3 bases, leaving 5 bases of the junction unmatched. This CDR3 has 16 amino acids. Per the germline V gene, CDR1 is SGHTA and CDR2 is FQGNSA. The CDR3 sequence: CASSFSGTSGIYEQYV. CDR3 bases: TGTGCCAGCAGCTTCTCCGGGACTAGCGGGATCTACGAGCAGTACGTC.

This clonotype came up many times. The chain couples TRBV29-1 to TRBJ2-6; TRBD1 agrees at 11 bases. CDR1 and CDR2 (germline): SQVTM, ANQGSEA. The length of the CDR3 is 16 residues. Trimming removed 4 bases from V and 0 bases from J; junction bases left unmatched: 2. CDR3 protein: CSVVGQGDSGANVLTF. In DNA form, the CDR3 reads TGCAGCGTTGTGGGACAGGGGGACTCTGGGGCCAACGTCCTGACTTTC.